This T cell receptor (beta chain) was identified during a study of T cells in Graves' hyperthyroidism and ophthalmopathy. There were TCR beta CDR3 regions amplified from RNA transcripts. The HTBI primer set drove a first-round RT-PCR of the TCR CDR3. Via MiXCR, TCRdb re-called the multiplex PCR reads, giving one row per CDR3 protein. The sample carries 550,000 to 800,000 distinct CDR3 sequences, approximately 15% recorded once. Exclusion criteria comprised uncontrolled infection, other autoimmune disease, pregnancy or lactation. Source material for PBMCs was over 7.5 ml fresh peripheral blood. J was trimmed by 5 bases and V by 7 bases; bases with no gene match: 6. There are 13 residues in the CDR3. Germline CDR1 and CDR2: MNHNS and SASEGT.

V is TRBV6-1 and J is TRBJ2-5, with 8 bases lining up with TRBD2. The origin of this receptor is a man between 45 and 60 years old with Graves' hyperthyroidism. Sample: blood. CDR3 protein: CASNPAGVETQYF. DNA for the CDR3: TGTGCCAGCAATCCAGCGGGAGTCGAGACCCAGTACTTC.